Described below is a single TCR beta chain sequence and its context. The sample originates from a study of blood T cell repertoires in COVID-19. As for the study in general: Some COVID-19 samples were acute and others convalescent; all came from the United States, Italy and Spain.

Unmatched junction bases numbered 12, after V lost 3 bases and J lost 3 bases. This CDR3 spans 17 amino acids. Germline CDR1 is SGHNT and CDR2 is YYREEE (reference sequence). Participant-reported clinical history was the basis for cohort assignment. Each recovered donor of Cohort 3 presented with two negative PCRs, clearance, or symptom resolution. Repertoires were generated with immunoSEQ multiplex PCR, while TCRdb's copy carries only in-frame clones and drops some. Of more than 150,000 clones listed, almost 85% are singletons. The specimen sequenced was PBMCs or T cells enriched from blood (not recorded which). The origin of this receptor is a man aged 50-59 years who had recovered from COVID-19. The chain couples TRBV5-4 to TRBJ2-1, with 7 bases lining up with TRBD1. This CDR3 is CASSYNWQGVGYNEQFF. The CDR3 bases are TGTGCCAGCAGCTATAACTGGCAGGGGGTTGGCTACAATGAGCAGTTCTTC.